The next 22 T cell receptor beta chains were all read from a single sample in a study of graft-versus-host responses after intestinal transplantation. Libraries were prepared by immunoSEQ multiplex PCR; TCRdb keeps only in-frame clonotypes and omits some of them. The table has around 13,000 clones, less than 40% seen once. The plating included roughly 200,000 irradiated, violet-dye-labeled stimulator cells together with roughly 200,000 CFSE-labeled responder cells. Material: alloreactive CD8+ T cells from a mixed lymphocyte reaction culture, obtained before intestinal transplant. The sample's subset: CFSE-low proliferating T cells sorted from approximately 6-day pre-transplant mixed lymphocyte reaction (GvH or HvG direction). The receptors here all came from a human patient who received an intestinal transplant.

The J gene is TRBJ2-3, the V gene TRBV9; D ambiguous. The V and J ends lost 3 bases and 10 bases respectively, with 12 bases between them. The CDR3 runs 12 residues. Germline V gene data show CDR1 as SGDLS and CDR2 as YYNGEE. CDR3 bases: TGTGCCAGCAGCGCCCCCCGGTCGCCGCAGTATTTT. This sequence encodes CASSAPRSPQYF.

The chain has TRBV5-5 and TRBJ1-6; D remains unclear. This CDR3 spans 13 amino acids. Germline assignment: CDR1 SGHKS and CDR2 YYEKEE (reference sequence). The V gene lost 4 bases and the J gene lost 6 bases, with 8 bases spanning the gap. CDR3 in DNA: TGTGCCAGCAGCCTGCAGCCTAATTCACCCCTCCACTTT. It codes for CASSLQPNSPLHF.

V usage is TRBV4-3 and J usage is TRBJ2-7; D gene uncertain. The CDR3 sequence is 14 residues long. V lost 6 bases and J lost 5, with 17 bases in between. Germline-derived CDR1 and CDR2 are LGHNA and YSLEER. The CDR3: CASSPTESFNEQYF. CDR3 DNA sequence: TGCGCCAGCAGTCCAACTGAGTCCTTCAACGAGCAGTACTTC.

This chain joins TRBV19 and TRBJ2-7; D might be TRBD1 (5 bases). This CDR3 has 13 amino acids. Trimming stripped 3 bases from V and 2 bases from J, with 8 bases between. Per the germline V gene, CDR1 is LNHDA and CDR2 is SQIVND (reference sequence). CDR3 protein: CASSMQGAYEQYF. In DNA, the CDR3 is TGTGCCAGTAGTATGCAGGGCGCCTACGAGCAGTACTTC.

The chain uses TRBV2 and TRBJ2-1; the D gene is possibly TRBD2 (6 bases). The germline V gene has CDR1 SNHLY and CDR2 FYNNEI. The V gene lost 2 bases and the J gene lost 6 bases, with 14 bases spanning the gap. This CDR3 has 15 amino acids. This CDR3 is CASSELGLQFNEQFF. The CDR3, as DNA: TGTGCCAGCAGTGAATTGGGACTGCAATTCAATGAGCAGTTCTTC.

This clone was recorded a few times. J is TRBJ2-3 and V is TRBV10-3, with 9 bases that match TRBD2. Germline trimming cut 2 bases from V and 6 bases from J; bases unmatched to any gene: 12. CDR3 size: 17 residues. CDR1 is ENHRY and CDR2 is SYGVKD in the germline V gene. As DNA, the CDR3 is TGTGCCATCAGTGAGACTCCGCTAGCGGGGCCCCCCGATACGCAGTATTTT. Amino acids: CAISETPLAGPPDTQYF.

The chain has TRBV7-8 and TRBJ2-7; D is perhaps TRBD1 (6 bases). Per the germline V gene, CDR1 is SGHVS and CDR2 is FQNEAQ. There are 17 residues in the CDR3. V was cut by 1 base and J by 3 bases, with 19 bases left in between. CDR3 protein: CASSLGPRGSSGYEQYF. In nucleotides, the CDR3 is TGTGCCAGCAGCTTAGGCCCCAGGGGATCTAGTGGCTACGAGCAGTACTTC.

The chain carries TRBV6-6 and TRBJ2-1, with 7 positions matching TRBD1. Germline loops: CDR1 MNHNY, CDR2 SVGAGI (reference sequence). The CDR3 is 15 amino acids. The J segment lost 2 bases and the V segment lost 2 bases, leaving 3 bases of the junction unmatched. CDR3 bases: TGTGCCAGCAGTTACAACAGGGGTCCCTACAATGAGCAGTTCTTC. Translated: CASSYNRGPYNEQFF.

The chain links TRBV11-2 to TRBJ2-1, with D perhaps matching TRBD2 (5 bases). The CDR3 length is 16 residues. V lost 0 bases to trimming and J lost 5 bases, with 14 bases between them. The germline V gene has CDR1 SGHAT and CDR2 FQNNGV. Written as DNA, the CDR3 is TGTGCCAGCAGCTTAGATCAGTGGGAGAGCCACAATGAGCAGTTCTTC. Protein sequence: CASSLDQWESHNEQFF.

This clone counts as medium-sized. J is TRBJ1-1 and V is TRBV19, with 7 nucleotides matching TRBD1. The CDR3 extends over 10 amino acids. V lost 10 bases, J lost 8 bases, and 4 bases stayed unmatched. The V gene's germline CDR1 is LNHDA and CDR2 SQIVND (reference sequence). CDR3 DNA: TGTGCCACCGTACAGGGGGAAGCTTTCTTT. Protein product: CATVQGEAFF.

On this clone: A much larger clonotype is one base distant, so this may be a read error. The CDR3 bases are TGTGCCCGGAGTACAGGGGGCACCTACGAGCAGTACTTC. Protein product: CARSTGGTYEQYF. The chain couples TRBV30 to TRBJ2-7; 9 positions match TRBD1. In germline, CDR1 is GTSNPN, CDR2 SVGIG (reference sequence). The CDR3 has 13 amino acids.

This chain uses TRBV5-1 with TRBJ2-5; 11 bases map to TRBD2. Germline V gene data show CDR1 as SGHRS and CDR2 as YFSETQ. The V and J ends lost 2 bases and 5 bases, in that order; junction bases with no gene match: 5. The CDR3 length is 15 residues. CDR3 residues: CASSFSGGAMETQYF. The CDR3 DNA sequence: TGCGCCAGCAGCTTTAGCGGGGGGGCCATGGAGACCCAGTACTTC.

This clone turned up a few times. The chain employs TRBV4-1 and TRBJ2-5, with D possibly TRBD2 on 6 matching bases. Germline V CDR1 and CDR2: MGHRA, YSYEKL. Trimming removed 0 bases at V and 2 bases at J, with 13 bases between. The length of the CDR3 is 16 residues. The CDR3 is CASSQERREAQETQYF. The CDR3 DNA reads as TGCGCCAGCAGCCAAGAGAGAAGGGAGGCGCAAGAGACCCAGTACTTC.

The chain links TRBV6-5 to TRBJ2-2; 11 bases are a match to TRBD1. J lost 6 bases, V lost 5 bases, and 2 bases had no gene match. Per germline, CDR1 MNHEY and CDR2 SVGAGI. CDR3 length: 14 residues. CDR3 sequence: CASSPGQGAGELFF. The CDR3 DNA follows: TGTGCCAGCAGTCCGGGACAGGGGGCCGGGGAGCTGTTTTTT.

This clone was seen a handful of times. The gene calls are TRBV4-1 and TRBJ2-1, with a tentative D call TRBD1 (5 bases). Between the trimmed V and J ends, which lost 2 bases and 0 bases, there was a span of 14 bases. Per germline, CDR1 MGHRA and CDR2 YSYEKL. The CDR3 totals 17 residues. Here the CDR3 DNA reads TGCGCCAGCAGCCAATTCAGGGAAGGGGTCTCCTACAATGAGCAGTTCTTC. Translated, it gives CASSQFREGVSYNEQFF.

The chain recombines TRBV28 with TRBJ2-1; TRBD2 matches 7 bases. This CDR3 is 17 amino acids long. Unmatched junction bases numbered 11, after V lost 2 bases and J lost 4 bases. The germline V gene encodes CDR1 MDHEN and CDR2 SYDVKM. CDR3 nucleotide sequence: TGTGCCAGCAGTTTAAGGGACTACCCAGTCCCTTACAATGAGCAGTTCTTC. Its protein is CASSLRDYPVPYNEQFF.

The chain employs TRBV29-1 and TRBJ1-1; a possible D gene is TRBD1 (6 bases). V gave up 4 bases and J gave up 7 bases, with 10 bases separating them. There are 11 residues in the CDR3. Per germline, CDR1 SQVTM and CDR2 ANQGSEA. This CDR3 reads CSVGVTGEAFF. The DNA for the CDR3 is TGCAGCGTTGGAGTGACAGGTGAAGCTTTCTTT.

This clone was detected once. The V gene is TRBV7-6, the J gene TRBJ2-5, with 8 nucleotides matching TRBD2. Matching the DNA end better, TRBJ2-7 makes the J call doubtful. Germline V CDR1 and CDR2: SGHVS, FNYEAQ. This CDR3 spans 16 amino acids. The chain's CDR3 is CASSLESGGVGYEQYF. DNA for the CDR3: TGTGCCAGCAGCTTAGAGAGCGGGGGCGTGGGGTACGAGCAGTACTTC.

The gene calls are TRBV7-9 and TRBJ2-2, with TRBD2 identical over 9 bases. The CDR3 extends over 17 amino acids. V shed 1 base and J 2 bases; nucleotides not matched to a gene: 5. Germline V lookup: CDR1 SEHNR, CDR2 FQNEAQ (reference sequence). The chain's CDR3 is CASSLVWLAGNTGELFF. CDR3 sequence (DNA): TGTGCCAGCAGCTTAGTGTGGCTAGCGGGAAACACCGGGGAGCTGTTTTTT.

This clone was seen once. The chain combines TRBV6-6 with TRBJ1-5; D call uncertain. Germline V lookup: CDR1 MNHNY, CDR2 SVGAGI (reference sequence). V was cut by 2 bases and J by 9 bases, with 8 bases left in between. The CDR3 spans 12 residues. The CDR3 reads CASSYPLRPQHF. Here the CDR3 DNA reads TGTGCCAGCAGTTACCCCTTGAGGCCCCAGCATTTT.

V gene TRBV19 combines with J gene TRBJ2-7; D is unresolved. Germline V gene lookup returns CDR1 LNHDA and CDR2 SQIVND (reference sequence). There are 13 residues in the CDR3. V was clipped by 5 bases and J by 5 bases, with 13 bases between them. As DNA, the CDR3 is TGTGCCAGTAGTCCCGATTACGGTAACGAGCAGTACTTC. Encoded protein: CASSPDYGNEQYF.

This clone was seen a handful of times. The chain carries TRBV19 and TRBJ1-1; D unclear. V lost 6 bases to trimming and J lost 0 bases, with 8 bases between them. In germline, CDR1 is LNHDA, CDR2 SQIVND (reference sequence). The CDR3 length is 13 residues. This chain's CDR3 is CASSELLNTEAFF. The CDR3 bases are TGTGCCAGTAGCGAACTATTGAACACTGAAGCTTTCTTT.